The sequence of this T cell receptor beta chain was determined in a study of cytomegalovirus exposure and HLA in healthy donors. PCR involved 60 Vbeta and 13 Jbeta primers. The repertoire was sequenced with immunoSEQ multiplex PCR; TCRdb's copy has only in-frame clones and lacks some. This table lists about 64,000 clones. Whole-study findings and limits: In a later analysis, TCR beta V- and J-gene trimming was associated with a missense DCLRE1C variant. Most TCR sequences were seen very rarely across donors, but some public TCRs occurred in many.

With respect to this clone: Its antigen is still unknown.

The sequence came from a woman under 30 in good health and CMV-seronegative. Material for sequencing was PBMCs.

The CDR3 region is CASSVGTSAYNEQFF. CDR3 sequence (DNA): TGTGCCAGCAGCGTAGGGACTAGCGCCTACAATGAGCAGTTCTTC. This chain joins TRBV9 and TRBJ2-1; TRBD2 matches 9 bases. Per the germline V gene, CDR1 is SGDLS and CDR2 is YYNGEE. This CDR3 spans 15 amino acids. Trimming at V came to 0 bases and at J to 2 bases, leaving 0 bases not matched to a gene. Based on the CDR3 plus reference TRBV9 and TRBJ2-1, the full variable domain is DSGVTQTPKHLITATGQRVTLRCSPRSGDLSVYWYQQSLDQGLQFLIQYYNGEERAKGNILERFSAQQFPDLHSELNLSSLELGDSALYFCASSVGTSAYNEQFFGPGTRLTVL.